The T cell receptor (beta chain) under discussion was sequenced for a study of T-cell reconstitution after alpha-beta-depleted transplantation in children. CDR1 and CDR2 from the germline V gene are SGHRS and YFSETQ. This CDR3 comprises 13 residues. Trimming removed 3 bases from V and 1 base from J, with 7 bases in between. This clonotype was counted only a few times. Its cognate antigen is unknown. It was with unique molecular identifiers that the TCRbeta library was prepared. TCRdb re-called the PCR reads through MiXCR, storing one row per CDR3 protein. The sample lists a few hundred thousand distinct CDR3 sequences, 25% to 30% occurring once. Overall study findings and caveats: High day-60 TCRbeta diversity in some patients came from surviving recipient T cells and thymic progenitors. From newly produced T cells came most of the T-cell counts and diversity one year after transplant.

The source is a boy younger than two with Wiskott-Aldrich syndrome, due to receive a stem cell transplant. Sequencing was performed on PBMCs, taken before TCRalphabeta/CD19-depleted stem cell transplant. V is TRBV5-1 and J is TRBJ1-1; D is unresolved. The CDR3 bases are TGCGCCAGCAGCTCGGGAGAGAACACTGAAGCTTTCTTT. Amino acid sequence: CASSSGENTEAFF.